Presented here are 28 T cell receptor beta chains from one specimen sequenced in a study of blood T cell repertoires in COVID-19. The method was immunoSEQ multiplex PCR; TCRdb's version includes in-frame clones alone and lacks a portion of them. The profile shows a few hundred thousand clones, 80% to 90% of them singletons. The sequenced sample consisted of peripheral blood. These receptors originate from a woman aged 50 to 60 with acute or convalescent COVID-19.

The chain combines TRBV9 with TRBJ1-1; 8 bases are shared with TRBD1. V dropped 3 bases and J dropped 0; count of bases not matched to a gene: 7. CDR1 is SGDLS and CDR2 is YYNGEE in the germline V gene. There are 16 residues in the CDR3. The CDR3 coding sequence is TGTGCCAGCAGCGGGGGGACAGGCCATATGAACACTGAAGCTTTCTTT. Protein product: CASSGGTGHMNTEAFF. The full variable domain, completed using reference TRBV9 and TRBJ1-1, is DSGVTQTPKHLITATGQRVTLRCSPRSGDLSVYWYQQSLDQGLQFLIQYYNGEERAKGNILERFSAQQFPDLHSELNLSSLELGDSALYFCASSGGTGHMNTEAFFGQGTRLTVV.

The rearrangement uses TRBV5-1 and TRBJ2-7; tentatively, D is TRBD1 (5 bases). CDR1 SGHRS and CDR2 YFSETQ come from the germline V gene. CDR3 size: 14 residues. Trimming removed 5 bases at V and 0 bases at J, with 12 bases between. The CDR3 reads CASRRQPSSYEQYF. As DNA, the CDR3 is TGCGCCAGCAGGCGACAGCCTAGCTCCTACGAGCAGTACTTC.

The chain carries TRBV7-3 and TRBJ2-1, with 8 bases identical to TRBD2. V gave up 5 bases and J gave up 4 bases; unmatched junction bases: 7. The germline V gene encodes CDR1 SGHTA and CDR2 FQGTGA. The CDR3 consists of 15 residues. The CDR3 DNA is TGTGCCAGCAGCCTTAGCGGGACTTCGTACAATGAGCAGTTCTTC. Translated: CASSLSGTSYNEQFF.

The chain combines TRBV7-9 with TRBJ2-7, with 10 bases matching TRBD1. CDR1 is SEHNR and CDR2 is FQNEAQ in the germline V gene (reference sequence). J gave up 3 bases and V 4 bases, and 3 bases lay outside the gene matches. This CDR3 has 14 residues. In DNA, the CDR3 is TGTGCCAGCAGCTCGGGACAGGGGTACTACGAGCAGTACTTC. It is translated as CASSSGQGYYEQYF. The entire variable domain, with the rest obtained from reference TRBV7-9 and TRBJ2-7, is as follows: DTGVSQNPRHKITKRGQNVTFRCDPISEHNRLYWYRQTLGQGPEFLTYFQNEAQLEKSRLLSDRFSAERPKGSFSTLEIQRTEQGDSAMYLCASSSGQGYYEQYFGPGTRLTVT.

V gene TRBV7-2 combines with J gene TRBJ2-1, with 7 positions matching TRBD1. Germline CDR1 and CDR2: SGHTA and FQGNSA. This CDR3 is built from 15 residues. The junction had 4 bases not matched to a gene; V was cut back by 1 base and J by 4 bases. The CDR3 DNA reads TGTGCCAGCAGCTTAGACAGGGGCGAATACAATGAGCAGTTCTTC. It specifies CASSLDRGEYNEQFF.

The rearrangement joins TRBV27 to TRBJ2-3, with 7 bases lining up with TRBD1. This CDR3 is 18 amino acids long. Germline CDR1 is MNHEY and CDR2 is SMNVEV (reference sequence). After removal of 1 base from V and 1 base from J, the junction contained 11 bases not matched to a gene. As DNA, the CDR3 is TGTGCCAGCAGTTTATACGGGACAGAGCTCATCGGCACAGATACGCAGTATTTT. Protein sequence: CASSLYGTELIGTDTQYF.

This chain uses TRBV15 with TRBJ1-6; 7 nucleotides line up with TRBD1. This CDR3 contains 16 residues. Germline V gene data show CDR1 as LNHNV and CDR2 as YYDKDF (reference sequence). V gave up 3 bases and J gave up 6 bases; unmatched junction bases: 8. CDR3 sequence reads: CATSSQHRGLNSPLHF. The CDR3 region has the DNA TGTGCCACCAGCAGTCAACACAGGGGCCTTAATTCACCCCTCCACTTT.

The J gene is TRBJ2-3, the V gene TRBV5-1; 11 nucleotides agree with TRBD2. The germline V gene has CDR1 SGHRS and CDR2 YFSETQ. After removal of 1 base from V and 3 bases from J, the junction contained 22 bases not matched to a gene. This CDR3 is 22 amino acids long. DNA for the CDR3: TGCGCCAGCAGCTTGTTGCAGGGGGCCCTTGAACTAGCGGGAGTTTTGACAGATACGCAGTATTTT. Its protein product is CASSLLQGALELAGVLTDTQYF.

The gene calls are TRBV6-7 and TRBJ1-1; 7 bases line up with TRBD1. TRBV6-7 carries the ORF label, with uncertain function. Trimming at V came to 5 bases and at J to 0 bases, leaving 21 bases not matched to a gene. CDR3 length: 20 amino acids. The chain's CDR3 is CASSPDLRQGRKNMNTEAFF. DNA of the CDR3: TGTGCCAGCAGTCCAGACCTTCGACAGGGCAGAAAGAACATGAACACTGAAGCTTTCTTT.

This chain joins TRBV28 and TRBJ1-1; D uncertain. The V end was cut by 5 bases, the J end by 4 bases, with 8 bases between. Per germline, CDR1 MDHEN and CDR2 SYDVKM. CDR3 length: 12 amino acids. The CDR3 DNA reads TGTGCCAGCAGTATCCCCAGCACTGAAGCTTTCTTT. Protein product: CASSIPSTEAFF.

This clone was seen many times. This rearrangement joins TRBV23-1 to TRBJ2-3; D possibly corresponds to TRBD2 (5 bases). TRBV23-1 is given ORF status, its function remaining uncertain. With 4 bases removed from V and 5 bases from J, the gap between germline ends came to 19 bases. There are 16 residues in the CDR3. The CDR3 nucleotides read TGCGCCAGCAGTCGGGGTGACTATCACCCTCGAGATACGCAGTATTTT. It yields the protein CASSRGDYHPRDTQYF.

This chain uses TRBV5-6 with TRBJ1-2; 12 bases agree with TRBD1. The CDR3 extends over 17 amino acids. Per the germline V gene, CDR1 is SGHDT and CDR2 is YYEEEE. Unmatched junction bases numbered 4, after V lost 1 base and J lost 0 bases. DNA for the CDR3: TGTGCCAGCAGCTTGCCGGGACAGGGGGCCACTAACTATGGCTACACCTTC. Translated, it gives CASSLPGQGATNYGYTF.

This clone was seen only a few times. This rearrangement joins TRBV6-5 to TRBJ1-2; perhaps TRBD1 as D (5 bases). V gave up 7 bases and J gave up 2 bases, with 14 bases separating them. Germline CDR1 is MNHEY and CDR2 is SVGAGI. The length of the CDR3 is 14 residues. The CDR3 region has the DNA TGTGCCAGCACCGCGGGGGGGGACAACTATGGCTACACCTTC. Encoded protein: CASTAGGDNYGYTF.

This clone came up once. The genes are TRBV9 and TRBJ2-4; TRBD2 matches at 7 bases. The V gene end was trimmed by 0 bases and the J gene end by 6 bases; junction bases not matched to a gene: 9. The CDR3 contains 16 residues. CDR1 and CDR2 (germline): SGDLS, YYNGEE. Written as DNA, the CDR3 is TGTGCCAGCAGCGTAGGAGAATGGGAGGGCGGAAACATTCAGTACTTC. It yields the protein CASSVGEWEGGNIQYF.

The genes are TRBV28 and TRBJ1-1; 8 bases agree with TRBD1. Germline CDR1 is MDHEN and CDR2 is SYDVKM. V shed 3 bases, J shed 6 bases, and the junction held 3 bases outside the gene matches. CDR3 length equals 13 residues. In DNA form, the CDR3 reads TGTGCCAGCAGTTTGTCGACAGGGGCTGAAGCTTTCTTT. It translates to CASSLSTGAEAFF.

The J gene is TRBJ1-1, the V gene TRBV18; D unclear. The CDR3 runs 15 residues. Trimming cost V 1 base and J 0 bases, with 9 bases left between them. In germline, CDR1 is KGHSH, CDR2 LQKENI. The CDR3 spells CASSPQEEMNTEAFF. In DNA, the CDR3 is TGTGCCAGCTCACCACAAGAGGAGATGAACACTGAAGCTTTCTTT.

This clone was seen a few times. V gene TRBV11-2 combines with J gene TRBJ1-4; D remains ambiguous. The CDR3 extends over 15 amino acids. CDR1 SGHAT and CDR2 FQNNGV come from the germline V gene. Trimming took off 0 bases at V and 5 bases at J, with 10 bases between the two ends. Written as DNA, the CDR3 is TGTGCCAGCAGCTTAGATCTGTGGGCCAATGAAAAACTGTTTTTT. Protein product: CASSLDLWANEKLFF. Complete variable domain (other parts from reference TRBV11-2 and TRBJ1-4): EAGVAQSPRYKIIEKRQSVAFWCNPISGHATLYWYQQILGQGPKLLIQFQNNGVVDDSQLPKDRFSAERLKGVDSTLKIQPAKLEDSAVYLCASSLDLWANEKLFFGSGTQLSVL.

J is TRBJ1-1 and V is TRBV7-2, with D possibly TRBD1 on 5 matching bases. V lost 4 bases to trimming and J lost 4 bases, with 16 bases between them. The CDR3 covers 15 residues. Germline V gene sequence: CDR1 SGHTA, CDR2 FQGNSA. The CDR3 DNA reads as TGTGCCAGCAGCTATCGGGGGGTAATGGGCACTGAAGCTTTCTTT. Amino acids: CASSYRGVMGTEAFF.

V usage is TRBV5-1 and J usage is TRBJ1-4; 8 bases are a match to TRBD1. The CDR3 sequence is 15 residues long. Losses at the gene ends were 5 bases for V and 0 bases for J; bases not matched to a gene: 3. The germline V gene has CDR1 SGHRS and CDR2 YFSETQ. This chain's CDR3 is CASRGQAATNEKLFF. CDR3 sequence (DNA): TGCGCCAGCAGGGGACAGGCTGCAACTAATGAAAAACTGTTTTTT.

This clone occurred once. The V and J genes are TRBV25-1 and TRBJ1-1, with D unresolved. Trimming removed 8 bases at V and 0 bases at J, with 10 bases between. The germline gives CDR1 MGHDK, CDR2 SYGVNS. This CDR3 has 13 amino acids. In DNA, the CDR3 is TGTGCCAGCGGAGAGGCGGTGAACACTGAAGCTTTCTTT. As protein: CASGEAVNTEAFF.

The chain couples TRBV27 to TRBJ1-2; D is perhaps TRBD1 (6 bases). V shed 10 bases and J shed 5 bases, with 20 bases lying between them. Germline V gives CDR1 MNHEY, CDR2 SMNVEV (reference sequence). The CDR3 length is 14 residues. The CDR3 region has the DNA TGTGCCACACGACAGGCCCGGGCTGGGTATGGCTACACCTTC. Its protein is CATRQARAGYGYTF.

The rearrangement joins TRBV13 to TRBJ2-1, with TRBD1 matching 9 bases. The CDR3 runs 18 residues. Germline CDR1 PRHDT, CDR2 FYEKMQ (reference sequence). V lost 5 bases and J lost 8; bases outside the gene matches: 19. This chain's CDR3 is CASSTNFPRTGVLHEQFF. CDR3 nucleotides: TGTGCCAGCAGCACAAACTTCCCCCGGACAGGGGTTCTCCATGAGCAGTTCTTC.

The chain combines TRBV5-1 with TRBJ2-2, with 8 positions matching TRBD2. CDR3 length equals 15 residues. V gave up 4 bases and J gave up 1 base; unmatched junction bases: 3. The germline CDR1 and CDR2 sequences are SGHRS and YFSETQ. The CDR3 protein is CASSAGTRNTGELFF. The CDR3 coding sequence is TGCGCCAGCAGCGCCGGGACTAGGAACACCGGGGAGCTGTTTTTT.

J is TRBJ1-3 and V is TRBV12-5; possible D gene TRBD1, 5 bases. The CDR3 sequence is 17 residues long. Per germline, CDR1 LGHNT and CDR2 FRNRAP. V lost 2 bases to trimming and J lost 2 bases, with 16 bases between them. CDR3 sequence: CASGLIVGAPAGNTIYF. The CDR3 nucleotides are TGTGCTAGTGGTTTGATCGTAGGGGCGCCAGCTGGAAACACCATATATTTT.

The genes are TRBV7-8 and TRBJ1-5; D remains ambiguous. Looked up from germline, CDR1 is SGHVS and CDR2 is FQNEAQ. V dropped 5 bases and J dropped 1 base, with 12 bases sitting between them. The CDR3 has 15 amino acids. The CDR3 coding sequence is TGTGCCAGCAGCCTAGGCTCGGGAAGCAATCAGCCCCAGCATTTT. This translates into CASSLGSGSNQPQHF.

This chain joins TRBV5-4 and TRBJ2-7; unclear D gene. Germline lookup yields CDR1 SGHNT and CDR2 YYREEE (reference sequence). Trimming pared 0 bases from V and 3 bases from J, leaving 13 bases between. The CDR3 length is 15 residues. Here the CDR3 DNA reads TGTGCCAGCAGCTTGGTGGCAGCGAGTTTCTACGAGCAGTACTTC. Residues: CASSLVAASFYEQYF.

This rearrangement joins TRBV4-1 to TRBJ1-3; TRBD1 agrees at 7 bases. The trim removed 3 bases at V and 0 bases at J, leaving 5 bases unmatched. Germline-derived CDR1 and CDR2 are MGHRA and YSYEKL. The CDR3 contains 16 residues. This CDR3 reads CASSQAGTVSGNTIYF. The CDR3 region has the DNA TGCGCCAGCAGCCAGGCCGGGACAGTCTCTGGAAACACCATATATTTT.

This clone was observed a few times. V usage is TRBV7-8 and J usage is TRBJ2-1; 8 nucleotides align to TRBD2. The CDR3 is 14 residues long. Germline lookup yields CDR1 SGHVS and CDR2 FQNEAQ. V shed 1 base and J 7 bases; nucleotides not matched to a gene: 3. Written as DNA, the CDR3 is TGTGCCAGCAGCTTAGAACTAGCGGAAAATGAGCAGTTCTTC. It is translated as CASSLELAENEQFF.